The source of this TCR beta chain is a study of control samples from healthy donors and cancer patients. The assay was immunoSEQ multiplex PCR, and TCRdb's table has in-frame clones only and misses some. The data contain some 99,000 clones, around nine tenths of them singletons. The CDR3 has 14 amino acids. Trimming took 0 bases from V and 4 from J, leaving 9 bases between them. Germline V gene lookup returns CDR1 SGHRS and CDR2 YFSETQ. The origin of this receptor is a human donor in good health. The donor label of this sample is uncertain. The specimen sequenced was blood. The V call is TRBV5-1, the J call TRBJ2-3; no reliable D call. The CDR3 DNA sequence: TGCGCCAGCAGCTTGGATACGACCGCAGATACGCAGTATTTT. Protein product: CASSLDTTADTQYF.